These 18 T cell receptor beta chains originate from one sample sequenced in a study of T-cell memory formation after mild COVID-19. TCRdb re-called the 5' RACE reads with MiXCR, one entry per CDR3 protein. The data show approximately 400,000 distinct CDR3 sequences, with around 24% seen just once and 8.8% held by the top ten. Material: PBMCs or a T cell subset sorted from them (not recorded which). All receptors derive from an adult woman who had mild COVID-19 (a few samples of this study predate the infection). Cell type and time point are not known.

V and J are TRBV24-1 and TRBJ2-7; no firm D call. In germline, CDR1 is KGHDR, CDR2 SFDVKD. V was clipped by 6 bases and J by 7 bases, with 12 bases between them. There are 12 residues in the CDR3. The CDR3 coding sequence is TGTGCCACCAGTTCCTTAAGAGGAGAGCAGTACTTC. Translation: CATSSLRGEQYF.

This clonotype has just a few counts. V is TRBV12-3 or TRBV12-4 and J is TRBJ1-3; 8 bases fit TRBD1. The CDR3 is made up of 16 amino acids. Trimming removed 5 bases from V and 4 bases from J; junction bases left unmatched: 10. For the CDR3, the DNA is TGTGCCAGCAGTCCCACAACAGGGGGAAGAGGAAACACCATATATTTT. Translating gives CASSPTTGGRGNTIYF.

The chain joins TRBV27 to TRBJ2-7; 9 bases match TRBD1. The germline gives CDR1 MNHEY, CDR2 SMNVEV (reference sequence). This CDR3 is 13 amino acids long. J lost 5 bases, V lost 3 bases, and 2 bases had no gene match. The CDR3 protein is CASSFWTGDEQYF. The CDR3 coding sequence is TGTGCCAGCAGTTTCTGGACAGGGGACGAGCAGTACTTC.

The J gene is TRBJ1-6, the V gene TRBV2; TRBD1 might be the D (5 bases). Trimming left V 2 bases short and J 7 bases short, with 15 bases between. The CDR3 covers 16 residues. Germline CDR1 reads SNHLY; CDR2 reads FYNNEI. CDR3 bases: TGTGCCAGCAGTGAATCGGGGGGTTTCGTGAATTCACCCCTCCACTTT. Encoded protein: CASSESGGFVNSPLHF.

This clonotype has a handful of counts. The CDR3 is CASSSLVTDSQETQYF. CDR3 nucleotide sequence: TGTGCCAGCAGCTCCTTGGTTACGGACAGTCAAGAGACCCAGTACTTC. J is TRBJ2-5 and V is TRBV5-6; a weak D match, TRBD1 (6 bases). Trimming left V 3 bases short and J 2 bases short, with 17 bases between. The CDR3 has 16 amino acids. CDR1 and CDR2 from the germline V gene are SGHDT and YYEEEE.

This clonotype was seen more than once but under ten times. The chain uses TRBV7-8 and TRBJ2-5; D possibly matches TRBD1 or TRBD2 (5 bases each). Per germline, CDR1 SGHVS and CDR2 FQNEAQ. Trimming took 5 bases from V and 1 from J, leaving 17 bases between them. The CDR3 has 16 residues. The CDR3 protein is CASSRGRDFLQETQYF. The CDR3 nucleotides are TGTGCCAGCAGCAGGGGCCGGGATTTCCTCCAAGAGACCCAGTACTTC.

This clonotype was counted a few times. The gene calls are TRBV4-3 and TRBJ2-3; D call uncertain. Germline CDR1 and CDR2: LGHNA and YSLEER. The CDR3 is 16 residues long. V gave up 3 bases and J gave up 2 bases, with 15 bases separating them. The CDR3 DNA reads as TGCGCCAGCAGCCATAGCAGGAAGGCGCTCACAGATACGCAGTATTTT. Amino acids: CASSHSRKALTDTQYF.

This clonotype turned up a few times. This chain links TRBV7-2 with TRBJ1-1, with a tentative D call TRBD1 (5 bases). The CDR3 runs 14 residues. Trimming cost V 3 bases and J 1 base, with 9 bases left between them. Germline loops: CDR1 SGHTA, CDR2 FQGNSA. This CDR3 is CASSFVGGNTEAFF. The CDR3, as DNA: TGTGCCAGCAGCTTTGTCGGGGGGAACACTGAAGCTTTCTTT.

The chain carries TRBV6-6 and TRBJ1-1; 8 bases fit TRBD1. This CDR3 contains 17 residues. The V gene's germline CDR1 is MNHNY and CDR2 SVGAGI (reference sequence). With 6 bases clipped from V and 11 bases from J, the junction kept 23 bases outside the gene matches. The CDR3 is CASRHPIRTGSALGAFF. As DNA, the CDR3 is TGTGCCAGCAGACACCCGATCAGGACAGGGAGTGCGTTGGGGGCTTTCTTT.

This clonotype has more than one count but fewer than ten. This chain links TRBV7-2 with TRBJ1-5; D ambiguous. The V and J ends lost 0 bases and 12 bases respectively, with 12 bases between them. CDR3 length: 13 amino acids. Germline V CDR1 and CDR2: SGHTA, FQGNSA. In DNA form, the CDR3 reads TGTGCCAGCAGCTTAGCACTGTCAGCGCTCCAGCATTTT. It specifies CASSLALSALQHF. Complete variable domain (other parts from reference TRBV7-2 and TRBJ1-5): GAGVSQSPSNKVTEKGKDVELRCDPISGHTALYWYRQSLGQGLEFLIYFQGNSAPDKSGLPSDRFSAERTGGSVSTLTIQRTQQEDSAVYLCASSLALSALQHFGDGTRLSIL.

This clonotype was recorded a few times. The CDR3 DNA follows: TGTGCCAGTAGTATAGATCGAGCGGGACGATACAATGAGCAGTTCTTC. This encodes CASSIDRAGRYNEQFF. The chain is built from TRBV19 and TRBJ2-1; 7 bases align to TRBD2. CDR1 LNHDA and CDR2 SQIVND come from the germline V gene (reference sequence). The CDR3 loop spans 16 amino acids. V shed 0 bases and J 4 bases; nucleotides not matched to a gene: 6.

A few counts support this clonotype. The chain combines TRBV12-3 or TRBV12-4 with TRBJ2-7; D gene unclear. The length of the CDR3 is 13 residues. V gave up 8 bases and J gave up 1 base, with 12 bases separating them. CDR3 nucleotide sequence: TGTGCCAGCGGACCCCGCAGGTCCTACGAGCAGTACTTC. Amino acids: CASGPRRSYEQYF.

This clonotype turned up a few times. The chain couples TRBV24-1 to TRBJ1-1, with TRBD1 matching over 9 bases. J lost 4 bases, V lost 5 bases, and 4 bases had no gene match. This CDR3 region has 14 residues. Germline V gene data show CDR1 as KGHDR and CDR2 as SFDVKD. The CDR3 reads CATSAPGQGTEAFF. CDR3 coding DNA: TGTGCCACCAGTGCTCCGGGACAGGGCACTGAAGCTTTCTTT.

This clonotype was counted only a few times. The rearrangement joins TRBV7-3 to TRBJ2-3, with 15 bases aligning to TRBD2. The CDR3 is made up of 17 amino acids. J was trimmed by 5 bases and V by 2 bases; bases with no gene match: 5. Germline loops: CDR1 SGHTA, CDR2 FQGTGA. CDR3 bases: TGTGCCAGCAGCTTAGCCGGACTAGCGGGGGGGAGAGATACGCAGTATTTT. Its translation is CASSLAGLAGGRDTQYF.

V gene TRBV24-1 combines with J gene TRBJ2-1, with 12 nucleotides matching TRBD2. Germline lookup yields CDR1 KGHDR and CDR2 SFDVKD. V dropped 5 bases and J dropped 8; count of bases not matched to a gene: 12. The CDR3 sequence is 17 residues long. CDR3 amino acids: CATSVGLAGGPMYEQFF. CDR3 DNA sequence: TGTGCCACCAGTGTAGGGCTAGCGGGAGGGCCTATGTATGAGCAGTTCTTC.

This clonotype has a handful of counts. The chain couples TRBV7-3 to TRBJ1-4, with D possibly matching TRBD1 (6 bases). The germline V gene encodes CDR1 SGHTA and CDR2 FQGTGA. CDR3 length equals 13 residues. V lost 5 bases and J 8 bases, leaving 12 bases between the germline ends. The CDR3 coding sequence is TGTGCCAGCAGCCCGGGACATGGGGAAAAACTGTTTTTT. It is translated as CASSPGHGEKLFF.

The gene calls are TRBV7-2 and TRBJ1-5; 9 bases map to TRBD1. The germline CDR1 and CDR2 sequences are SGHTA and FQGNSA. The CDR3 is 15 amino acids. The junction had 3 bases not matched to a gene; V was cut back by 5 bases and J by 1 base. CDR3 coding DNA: TGTGCCAGCAGCGCGGACAGGGGAAGCAATCAGCCCCAGCATTTT. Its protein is CASSADRGSNQPQHF.

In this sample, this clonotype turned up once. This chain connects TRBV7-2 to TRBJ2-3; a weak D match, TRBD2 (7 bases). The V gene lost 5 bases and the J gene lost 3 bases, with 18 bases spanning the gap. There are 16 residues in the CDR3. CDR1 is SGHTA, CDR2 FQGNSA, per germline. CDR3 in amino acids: CASSEGGGVGTDTQYF. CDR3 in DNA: TGTGCCAGCAGCGAGGGAGGGGGAGTCGGTACAGATACGCAGTATTTT.